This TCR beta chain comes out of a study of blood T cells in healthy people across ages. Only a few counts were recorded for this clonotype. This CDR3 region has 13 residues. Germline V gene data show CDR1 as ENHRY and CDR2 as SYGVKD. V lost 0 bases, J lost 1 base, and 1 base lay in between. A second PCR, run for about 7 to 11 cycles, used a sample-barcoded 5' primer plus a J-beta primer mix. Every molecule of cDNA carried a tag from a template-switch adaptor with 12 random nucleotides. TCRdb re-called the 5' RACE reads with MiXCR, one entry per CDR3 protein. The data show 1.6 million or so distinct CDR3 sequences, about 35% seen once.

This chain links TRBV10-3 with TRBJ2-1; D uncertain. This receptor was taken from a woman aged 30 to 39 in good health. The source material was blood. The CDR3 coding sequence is TGTGCCATCAGTGAGTCGTCCTACAATGAGCAGTTCTTC. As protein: CAISESSYNEQFF.